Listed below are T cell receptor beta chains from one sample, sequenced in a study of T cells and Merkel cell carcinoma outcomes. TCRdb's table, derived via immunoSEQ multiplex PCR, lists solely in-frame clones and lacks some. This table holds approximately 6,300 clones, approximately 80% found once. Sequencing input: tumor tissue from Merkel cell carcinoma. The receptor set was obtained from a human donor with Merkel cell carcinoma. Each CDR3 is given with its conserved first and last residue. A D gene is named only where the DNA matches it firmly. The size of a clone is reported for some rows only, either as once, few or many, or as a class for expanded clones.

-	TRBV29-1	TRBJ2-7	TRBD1	TGCAGCGTTCCCACAGGGGACGAGCAGTACTTC	CSVPTGDEQYF
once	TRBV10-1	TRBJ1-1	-	TGCGCCAGCAGTGAAAGGACGGGCATCACTGAAGCTTTCTTT	CASSERTGITEAFF
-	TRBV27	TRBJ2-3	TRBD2	TGTGCCAGCAGACCCGGGACTACGGCAGATACGCAGTATTTT	CASRPGTTADTQYF
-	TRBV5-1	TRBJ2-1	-	TGCGCCAGCCGACGGGAGAACGAGCAGTTCTTC	CASRRENEQFF
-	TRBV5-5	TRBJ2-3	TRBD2	TGTGCCAGCAGCTTGGGGCTAGCGGTTAGCACAGATACGCAGTATTTT	CASSLGLAVSTDTQYF
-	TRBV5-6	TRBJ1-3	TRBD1	TGTGCCAGCAGCTGGACAGGGCGAGCCGGAAACACCATATATTTT	CASSWTGRAGNTIYF
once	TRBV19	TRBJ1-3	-	TGTGCCAGTAGTATTCGGAGCTCTGGAAACACCATATATTTT	CASSIRSSGNTIYF
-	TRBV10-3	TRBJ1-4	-	TGTGCCATCAGTGATGGGCAGGGGAAGCTAAAAAAACTGTTTTTT	CAISDGQGKLKKLFF
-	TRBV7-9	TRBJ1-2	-	TGTGCCAGCAGCTTAGGGGCAGACTGCTTCTTC	CASSLGADCFF
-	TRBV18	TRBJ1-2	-	TGTGCCAGCTCCCGCGGGGATGCGGGAAACTATGGCTACACCTTC	CASSRGDAGNYGYTF
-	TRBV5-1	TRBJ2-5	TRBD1	TGCGCCAGCAGCTTGGGCCGGACAGGTGGTGAGACCCAGTACTTC	CASSLGRTGGETQYF
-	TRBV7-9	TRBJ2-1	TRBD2	TGTGCCAGCAGCCTAACCGGACTAGCGGGAGGTGATGAGCAGTTCTTC	CASSLTGLAGGDEQFF
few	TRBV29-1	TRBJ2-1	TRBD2	TGCAGCGTTCATAGCGGGAGGGCCCACAATGAGCAGTTCTTC	CSVHSGRAHNEQFF
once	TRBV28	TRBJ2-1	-	TGTGCCAGCTGCCTAAACTACAATGAGCAGTTCTTC	CASCLNYNEQFF